This T cell receptor (beta chain) emerged from a study of tumor and adjacent non-tumor tissue in lung cancer. About the study: On average, productive TCRbeta reads reached about 4.4 million per sample. General observations from the study: Patients with more diverse tumor TCRs had worse survival. Compared with tumor, normal lung showed significantly lower TCR diversity.

This clonotype has ten or more counts. Its antigen is as yet unknown. RNA was extracted from bulk tissue without any cell sorting. More than 3 cm separated this lung sample from the edge of the tumor. Newly diagnosed lung cancer patients had thoracic surgery in China, August–November 2014, without prior chemotherapy. The library came from three nested PCR rounds adapted from ARM-PCR protocols. Using its own MiXCR run on the multiplex PCR reads, TCRdb lists one record per CDR3 protein. Among approximately 82,000 distinct CDR3 sequences listed, more than 65% were seen once. This sequence originates from a man in his 70s with non-small cell lung cancer. The sample taken for sequencing was distant non-tumor lung tissue.

The CDR3 nucleotides read TGTGCCAGCAGTACCCTAATCGAGAACACTGAAGCTTTCTTT. This codes for CASSTLIENTEAFF. V gene TRBV6-5 combines with J gene TRBJ1-1; D ambiguous. The germline V gene encodes CDR1 MNHEY and CDR2 SVGAGI. Trimming removed 5 bases at V and 1 base at J, with 11 bases between. The CDR3 covers 14 residues.